Each of the 26 T cell receptor beta chains below was sequenced from the same sample in a study of T-cell reconstitution after alpha-beta-depleted transplantation in children. Construction of the TCRbeta library involved unique molecular identifiers. TCRdb reanalysed the PCR reads using MiXCR and keeps one entry per CDR3 protein. The sample consists of roughly 670,000 distinct CDR3 sequences, roughly 14% of them appearing once. The input for sequencing was PBMCs, taken before TCRalphabeta/CD19-depleted stem cell transplant. These receptors were obtained from a girl aged 2 to 9 with congenital amegakaryocytic thrombocytopenia, due to receive a stem cell transplant.

There are a few counts of this clonotype. The rearrangement links TRBV20-1 to TRBJ2-7; D gene uncertain. The CDR3 consists of 15 residues. V dropped 5 bases and J dropped 0 bases, with 17 bases sitting between them. Germline-derived CDR1 and CDR2 are DFQATT and SNEGSKA (reference sequence). The CDR3 spells CSADGVGEDSYEQYF. In DNA, the CDR3 is TGCAGTGCTGACGGCGTAGGAGAAGACTCCTACGAGCAGTACTTC.

This clonotype was observed many times. The genes are TRBV7-9 and TRBJ1-6; D is unclear. CDR3 length: 12 residues. V shed 7 bases and J shed 7 bases, with 8 bases lying between them. Germline values: CDR1 SEHNR, CDR2 FQNEAQ (reference sequence). CDR3 sequence (DNA): TGTGCCAGCACGGTGGTAAATTCACCCCTCCACTTT. This gives the protein CASTVVNSPLHF.

In regard to this clonotype: This could be a read error, since a much larger clone is one nucleotide away. The CDR3 DNA reads as TGTGCCAGCAGCTTTCTACAGAATTCACCCCTCCACTTT. This codes for CASSFLQNSPLHF. The V and J genes are TRBV5-8 and TRBJ1-6; D gene unclear. Germline lookup yields CDR1 SGHTS and CDR2 YDEGEE. This CDR3 is built from 13 residues. Trimming stripped 2 bases from V and 7 bases from J, with 7 bases between.

This chain links TRBV6-5 with TRBJ2-1; 7 positions agree with TRBD2. Losses at the gene ends were 2 bases for V and 4 bases for J; bases not matched to a gene: 14. CDR1 is MNHEY, CDR2 SVGAGI, per germline. The CDR3 totals 18 residues. The CDR3 protein is CASSYTPSGEGFYNEQFF. Here the CDR3 DNA reads TGTGCCAGCAGTTACACCCCGTCGGGGGAGGGCTTTTACAATGAGCAGTTCTTC.

This clonotype was counted at least ten times. The CDR3 DNA is TGTGCCAGCAGTTCTAGCCGGAGGACTAAAGAGACCCAGTACTTC. Translated, it gives CASSSSRRTKETQYF. V is TRBV12-3 or TRBV12-4 and J is TRBJ2-5; maybe TRBD2 (6 bases). This CDR3 is built from 15 residues. V lost 4 bases to trimming and J lost 3 bases, with 15 bases between them.

This clonotype was seen more than once but under ten times. This chain links TRBV19 with TRBJ1-2, with D tentatively TRBD1 (6 bases). The CDR3 contains 15 residues. Per germline, CDR1 LNHDA and CDR2 SQIVND (reference sequence). V was pared by 7 bases and J by 5 bases, with 20 bases between. The DNA of the CDR3 is TGTGCCAGTACCATATCCCGAGGGGGGAAATATGGCTACACCTTC. As protein: CASTISRGGKYGYTF.

This clonotype was seen many times. This chain connects TRBV20-1 to TRBJ2-1; 10 bases fit TRBD2. The junction had 11 bases not matched to a gene; V was cut back by 6 bases and J by 3 bases. Germline CDR1 and CDR2: DFQATT and SNEGSKA (reference sequence). The CDR3 is 16 residues long. The CDR3 sequence is CSARTSGGPLYNEQFF. CDR3 sequence (DNA): TGCAGTGCAAGGACTAGCGGAGGCCCCCTCTACAATGAGCAGTTCTTC.

This clonotype has a handful of counts. This chain links TRBV29-1 with TRBJ2-7, with a possible D match to TRBD2 (6 bases). Germline V CDR1 and CDR2: SQVTM, ANQGSEA. V dropped 6 bases and J dropped 2 bases, with 17 bases sitting between them. The CDR3 loop spans 14 amino acids. As DNA, the CDR3 is TGCAGCGTGGCCGGACTAACGACAGCCTACGAGCAGTACTTC. It yields the protein CSVAGLTTAYEQYF.

This rearrangement joins TRBV20-1 to TRBJ2-7; no reliable D call. The germline V and J ends were trimmed by 7 bases and 2 bases, with 12 bases remaining between them. Germline CDR1 and CDR2: DFQATT and SNEGSKA (reference sequence). The CDR3 has 12 residues. The CDR3 sequence is CSVKDPAYEQYF. The CDR3 DNA reads TGCAGTGTGAAGGATCCGGCCTACGAGCAGTACTTC.

This clonotype was picked up a small number of times. One end of the junction fails to match germline, which may point to a read error. The chain carries TRBV20-1 and TRBJ1-5; 9 positions match TRBD1. CDR1 is DFQATT, CDR2 SNEGSKA, per germline (reference sequence). The CDR3 extends over 17 amino acids. The CDR3 DNA follows: TGCTGTGCTTCCTCGGGACAGGGCTTAGTAAGCAATCAGCCCCAGCATTTT. Residues: CCASSGQGLVSNQPQHF.

In this sample, this clonotype turned up a few times. The rearrangement joins TRBV3-1 to TRBJ2-7; 8 bases align to TRBD2. Germline V lookup: CDR1 LGHDT, CDR2 YNNKEL (reference sequence). The CDR3 contains 14 residues. The V gene end was trimmed by 3 bases and the J gene end by 5 bases; junction bases not matched to a gene: 6. The DNA of the CDR3 is TGTGCCAGCAGCCAGACAGCGGGAGAAGACGAGCAGTACTTC. Translation: CASSQTAGEDEQYF.

The chain links TRBV4-2 to TRBJ2-7, with D perhaps being TRBD1 or TRBD2 (6 bases each). The CDR3 sequence is 15 residues long. The germline V and J ends were trimmed by 1 base and 0 bases, with 10 bases remaining between them. Germline V gives CDR1 LGHNA, CDR2 YNFKEQ. CDR3 residues: CASSQAGGGSYEQYF. The CDR3 DNA reads as TGTGCCAGCAGCCAAGCCGGAGGGGGCTCCTACGAGCAGTACTTC.

Many counts were recorded for this clonotype. V gene TRBV12-3 or TRBV12-4 combines with J gene TRBJ2-7; a possible D gene is TRBD1 (5 bases). V dropped 3 bases and J dropped 2 bases, with 11 bases sitting between them. CDR3 length equals 14 residues. In DNA form, the CDR3 reads TGTGCCAGCAGTTTCCTTCCAGGGCCCTACGAGCAGTACTTC. Translation: CASSFLPGPYEQYF.

The gene calls are TRBV28 and TRBJ1-1; 7 bases match TRBD1. This CDR3 is 15 amino acids long. Germline CDR1 is MDHEN and CDR2 is SYDVKM. The J segment lost 5 bases and the V segment lost 4 bases, leaving 10 bases of the junction unmatched. The CDR3 sequence: CASSSTGSMRTEAFF. In DNA form, the CDR3 reads TGTGCCAGCAGTTCGACAGGGTCCATGAGGACTGAAGCTTTCTTT.

At least ten counts were recorded for this clonotype. The genes are TRBV19 and TRBJ2-2, with 9 bases matching TRBD1. With V trimmed by 9 bases and J by 0 bases, 5 bases remained unmatched. Germline-derived CDR1 and CDR2 are LNHDA and SQIVND (reference sequence). This CDR3 has 15 amino acids. CDR3 in amino acids: CASRGTGTNTGELFF. The CDR3 nucleotides are TGTGCCAGCCGGGGGACAGGGACGAACACCGGGGAGCTGTTTTTT.

The sample holds a few counts of this clonotype. V is TRBV28 and J is TRBJ2-3, with TRBD2 as a possible D gene (5 bases). Germline V lookup: CDR1 MDHEN, CDR2 SYDVKM. This CDR3 spans 16 amino acids. Deletions cut 6 bases from V and 0 bases from J, with 16 bases between. CDR3 sequence (DNA): TGTGCCAGCAGCTCGATGGCGGGTACTAGCACAGATACGCAGTATTTT. It codes for CASSSMAGTSTDTQYF.

The CDR3 region has the DNA TGTGCCAGCAGCGGAACCGGGACCCCCGCCGCCTACGAGCAGTACTTC. Protein product: CASSGTGTPAAYEQYF. This chain joins TRBV12-3 or TRBV12-4 and TRBJ2-7; perhaps D is TRBD1 or TRBD2 (5 bases each). CDR3 size: 16 residues. Trimming cost V 6 bases and J 2 bases, with 20 bases left between them.

Regarding this clonotype: This may arise from a read error, as a much more abundant clone is one base away. The rearrangement joins TRBV28 to TRBJ2-3, with 9 bases lining up with TRBD2. J gave up 4 bases and V 2 bases, and 7 bases lay outside the gene matches. The CDR3 length is 16 residues. The germline gives CDR1 MDHEN, CDR2 SYDVKM. The CDR3 sequence is CASSLGASGNADTQYF. In DNA form, the CDR3 reads TGTGCCAGCAGTTTAGGGGCTAGCGGGAACGCAGATACGCAGTATTTT.

The table lists this clonotype with a few counts. J is TRBJ1-2 and V is TRBV20-1, with D hard to call. Trimming shortened V by 3 bases and J by 8 bases, and 7 bases separated the two germline ends. The CDR3 is made up of 10 amino acids. Germline lookup yields CDR1 DFQATT and CDR2 SNEGSKA (reference sequence). The CDR3 DNA reads as TGCAGTGCTAGCGACGACGGCTACACCTTC. Its protein is CSASDDGYTF.

This clonotype was seen many times. V and J are TRBV20-1 and TRBJ2-2; the D gene is possibly TRBD2 (5 bases). Germline V CDR1 and CDR2: DFQATT, SNEGSKA (reference sequence). The CDR3 sequence is 17 residues long. Deletions cut 0 bases from V and 1 base from J, with 15 bases between. The CDR3 sequence: CSARDQVGDLNTGELFF. CDR3 sequence (DNA): TGCAGTGCTAGAGATCAAGTGGGAGATCTGAACACCGGGGAGCTGTTTTTT.

Details on this clonotype: A read error is possible here, since a much larger clone lies one base away. The rearrangement links TRBV7-8 to TRBJ2-1, with D possibly being TRBD2 (6 bases). This CDR3 has 9 amino acids. Germline V gives CDR1 SGHVS, CDR2 FQNEAQ. The CDR3 is CVSSPGRLF. DNA of the CDR3: TGTGTCAGCAGCCCAGGGAGGCTCTTC.

The chain couples TRBV7-8 to TRBJ2-2; 7 bases map to TRBD1. Trimming at V came to 4 bases and at J to 0 bases, leaving 8 bases not matched to a gene. The CDR3 is 17 residues long. Germline CDR1 is SGHVS and CDR2 is FQNEAQ. CDR3 DNA sequence: TGTGCCAGCAGCTCCCAGCGGACAGGAACGAACACCGGGGAGCTGTTTTTT. Its translation: CASSSQRTGTNTGELFF.

This clonotype was picked up many times. This sequence joins TRBV5-1 and TRBJ2-1, with 7 bases fitting TRBD2. Per the germline V gene, CDR1 is SGHRS and CDR2 is YFSETQ. V lost 4 bases, J lost 8 bases, and 9 bases stayed unmatched. This CDR3 has 14 residues. The CDR3 coding sequence is TGCGCCAGCAGCCCCCCCGGGGGAGGGGATGAGCAGTTCTTC. Its protein is CASSPPGGGDEQFF.

This clonotype was found a few times. The rearrangement joins TRBV20-1 to TRBJ2-7; 11 bases fit TRBD2. Germline assignment: CDR1 DFQATT and CDR2 SNEGSKA (reference sequence). The CDR3 has 15 residues. J was trimmed by 3 bases and V by 5 bases; bases with no gene match: 9. CDR3 bases: TGCAGTGCTGAAAAATGGGGGACTAGCGGCTACGAGCAGTACTTC. Amino acid sequence: CSAEKWGTSGYEQYF.

The rearrangement links TRBV5-1 to TRBJ1-4, with D hard to call. CDR1 SGHRS and CDR2 YFSETQ come from the germline V gene. The CDR3 contains 13 residues. The germline V and J ends were trimmed by 0 bases and 8 bases, with 8 bases remaining between them. This CDR3 reads CASSLGPIEKLFF. In DNA, the CDR3 is TGCGCCAGCAGCTTGGGACCTATCGAAAAACTGTTTTTT.

This clonotype came up many times. J is TRBJ1-1 and V is TRBV20-1; D uncertain. CDR1 and CDR2 (germline): DFQATT, SNEGSKA (reference sequence). Trimming removed 3 bases at V and 1 base at J, with 6 bases between. The CDR3 spans 12 residues. The CDR3 reads CSARAPNTEAFF. CDR3 sequence (DNA): TGCAGTGCTAGGGCCCCGAACACTGAAGCTTTCTTT.